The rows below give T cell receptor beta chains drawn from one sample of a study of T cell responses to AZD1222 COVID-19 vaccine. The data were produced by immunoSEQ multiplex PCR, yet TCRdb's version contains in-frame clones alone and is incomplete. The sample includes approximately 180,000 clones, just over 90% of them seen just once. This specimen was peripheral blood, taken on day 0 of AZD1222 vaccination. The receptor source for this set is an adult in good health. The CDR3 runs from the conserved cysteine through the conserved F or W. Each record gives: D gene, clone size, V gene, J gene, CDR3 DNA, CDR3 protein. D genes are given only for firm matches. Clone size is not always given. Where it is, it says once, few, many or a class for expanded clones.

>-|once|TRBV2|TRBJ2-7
TGTGCCAGCAAAGAGGCTAGCTCCTACGAGCAGTACTTC
CASKEASSYEQYF
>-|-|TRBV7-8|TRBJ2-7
TGTGCCAGCAGCCCCGGGAAGGGGAGTAGGTACGAGCAGTACTTC
CASSPGKGSRYEQYF
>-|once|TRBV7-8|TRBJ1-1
TGTGCCAGCAGGAACCTGGACAGTAACCCACCCCGTTCTGAAGCTTTCTTT
CASRNLDSNPPRSEAFF
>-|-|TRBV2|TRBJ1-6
TGTGCCCCTCCACAGGGTCAGAGAGTGTTTAATTCACCCCTCCACTTT
CAPPQGQRVFNSPLHF
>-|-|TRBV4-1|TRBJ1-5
TGCGCCAGCAGCCAAGATGACCTGGTCCAGCCCCAGCATTTT
CASSQDDLVQPQHF
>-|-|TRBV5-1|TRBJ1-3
TGCGCCAGCAGCTTGGAGCCGACGACCTCTGGAAACACCATATATTTT
CASSLEPTTSGNTIYF
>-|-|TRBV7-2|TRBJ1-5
TGTGCCAGCAGCCCCGACAGAGTGCAGCCCCAGCATTTT
CASSPDRVQPQHF
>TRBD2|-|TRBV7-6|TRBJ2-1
TGTGCCAGCAGCGATCTGGGGCTAGCGGGACCCAATGAGCAGTTCTTC
CASSDLGLAGPNEQFF
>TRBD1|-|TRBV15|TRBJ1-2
TGTGCCACCAGCAGATCGGGACAGGTGATCTATGGCTACACCTTC
CATSRSGQVIYGYTF
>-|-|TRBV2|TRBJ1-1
TGTGCCAGCACTGTCCAAAGGTTAGGGAGCGCTGAAGCTTTCTTT
CASTVQRLGSAEAFF
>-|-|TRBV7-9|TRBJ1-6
TGTGCCAGCAGCGCAGGGGCGAGGTTACCCCTCCACTTT
CASSAGARLPLHF
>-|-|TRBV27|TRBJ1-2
TGTGCCAGCAGTGATATCAGGGGTAACTATGGCTACACCTTC
CASSDIRGNYGYTF
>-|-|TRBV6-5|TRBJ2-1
TGTGCCAGCACCCCGCACCGCTCCTACAATGAGCAGTTCTTC
CASTPHRSYNEQFF
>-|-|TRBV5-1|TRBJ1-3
TGCGCCAGCAGCTTGGCAGGGATGGGAAACACCATATATTTT
CASSLAGMGNTIYF
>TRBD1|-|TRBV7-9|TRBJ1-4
TGTGCCAGCAGCTACCGGGACAGTGAAAAACTGTTTTTT
CASSYRDSEKLFF
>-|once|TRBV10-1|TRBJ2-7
TGCGCCAGCAGCGCCGGAGGGCTCGACGAGCAGTACTTC
CASSAGGLDEQYF
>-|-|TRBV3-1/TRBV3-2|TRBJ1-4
TGTGCCAGCAGCCAACGAGGGGGGGACGGAAAACTGTTTTTT
CASSQRGGDGKLFF
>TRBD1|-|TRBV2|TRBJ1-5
TGTGCCAGCAGGGAGCTCGCAGGGGGCTATCAGCCCCAGCATTTT
CASRELAGGYQPQHF
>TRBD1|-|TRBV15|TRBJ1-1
TGTGCCACCAGCAGATACCAGGGGGCCACTGAAGCTTTCTTT
CATSRYQGATEAFF
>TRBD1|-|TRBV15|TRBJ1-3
TGTGCCACCAGCACAAGACAGGGTGTCTCTGGAAACACCATATATTTT
CATSTRQGVSGNTIYF
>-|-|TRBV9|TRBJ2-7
TGTGCCAGCAGCGGCGCGGCCCCTGGCGAGCAGTACTTC
CASSGAAPGEQYF
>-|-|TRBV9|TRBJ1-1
TGTGCCAGCAGCGCCGAAGGGCAGGGAGACACTGAAGCTTTCTTT
CASSAEGQGDTEAFF
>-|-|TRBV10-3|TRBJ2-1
TGTGCCATCCAAGGGCAGTTCTCCTACAATGAGCAGTTCTTC
CAIQGQFSYNEQFF
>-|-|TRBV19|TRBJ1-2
TGTGCCAGTAGCCGCCAGGCCTCCACCGGGGAGGGAAGAAACTATGGCTACACCTTC
CASSRQASTGEGRNYGYTF
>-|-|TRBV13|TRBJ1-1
TGTGCCAGCAGCTTAGAAAGAATGAACACTGAAGCTTTCTTT
CASSLERMNTEAFF